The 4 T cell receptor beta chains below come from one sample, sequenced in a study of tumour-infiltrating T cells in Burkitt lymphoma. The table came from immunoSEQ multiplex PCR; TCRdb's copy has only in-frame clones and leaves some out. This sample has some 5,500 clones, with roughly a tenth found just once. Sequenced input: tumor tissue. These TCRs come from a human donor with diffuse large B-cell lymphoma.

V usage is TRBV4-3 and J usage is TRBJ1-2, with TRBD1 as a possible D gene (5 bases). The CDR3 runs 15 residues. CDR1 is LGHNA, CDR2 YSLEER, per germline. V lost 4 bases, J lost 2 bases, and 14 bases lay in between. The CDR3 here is CASSPSRTLNYGYTF. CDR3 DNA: TGCGCCAGCAGCCCGTCTAGGACACTGAACTATGGCTACACCTTC.

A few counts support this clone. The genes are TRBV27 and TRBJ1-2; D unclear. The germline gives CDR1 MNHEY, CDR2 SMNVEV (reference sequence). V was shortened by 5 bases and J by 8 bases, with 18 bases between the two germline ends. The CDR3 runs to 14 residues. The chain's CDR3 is CASSPRTALEGYTF. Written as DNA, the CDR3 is TGTGCCAGCAGTCCAAGGACGGCTCTGGAGGGCTACACCTTC.

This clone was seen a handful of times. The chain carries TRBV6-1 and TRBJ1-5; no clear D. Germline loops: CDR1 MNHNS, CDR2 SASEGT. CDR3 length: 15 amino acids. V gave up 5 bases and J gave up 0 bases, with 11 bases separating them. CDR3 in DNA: TGTGCCAGCAGTCGAAGGGATTCTAGCAATCAGCCCCAGCATTTT. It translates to CASSRRDSSNQPQHF.

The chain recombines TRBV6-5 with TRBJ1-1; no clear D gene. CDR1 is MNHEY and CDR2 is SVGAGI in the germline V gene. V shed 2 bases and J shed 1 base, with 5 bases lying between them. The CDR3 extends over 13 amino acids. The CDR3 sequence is CASSYTRNTEAFF. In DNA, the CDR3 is TGTGCCAGCAGTTACACGAGGAACACTGAAGCTTTCTTT.